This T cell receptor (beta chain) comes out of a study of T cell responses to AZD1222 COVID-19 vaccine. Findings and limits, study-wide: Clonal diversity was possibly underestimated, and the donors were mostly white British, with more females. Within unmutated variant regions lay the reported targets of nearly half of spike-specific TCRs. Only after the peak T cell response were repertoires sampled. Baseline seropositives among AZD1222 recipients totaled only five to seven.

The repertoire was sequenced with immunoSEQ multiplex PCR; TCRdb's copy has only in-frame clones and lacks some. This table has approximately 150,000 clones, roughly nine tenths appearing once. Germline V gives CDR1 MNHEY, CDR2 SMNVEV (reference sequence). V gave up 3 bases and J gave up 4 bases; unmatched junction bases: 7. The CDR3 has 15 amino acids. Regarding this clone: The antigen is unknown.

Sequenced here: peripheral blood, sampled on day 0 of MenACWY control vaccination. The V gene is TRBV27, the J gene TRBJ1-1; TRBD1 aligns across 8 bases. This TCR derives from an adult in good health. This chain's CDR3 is CASSFRGRGVTEAFF. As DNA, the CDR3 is TGTGCCAGCAGTTTCAGGGGGCGTGGGGTCACTGAAGCTTTCTTT.